This TCR beta chain came from a study of T cell repertoires in cytomegalovirus infection. At the level of the study: Evidence of both CMV infection and a matching HLA type came from public TCR beta signatures.

The germline V gene has CDR1 MGHRA and CDR2 YSYEKL. The CDR3 covers 15 residues. This clonotype was counted a few times. The antigen is undetermined. One end of the junction is discordant with germline, which a read error may explain. TCRdb recomputed calls from the reads with MiXCR, one row per CDR3 protein. The repertoire consists of around 99,000 distinct CDR3 sequences, with about 30% occurring once and the leading ten covering around 80%. J is TRBJ1-1 and V is TRBV4-1, with a possible D match to TRBD1 (5 bases). Sequencing was performed on CD8+ T cells from cultured PBMCs, taken from culture after CMV antigen stimulation. This receptor was taken from a human donor in good health (CMV status not recorded). Some clones in this sample may be carry-over from other donors' samples. CDR3 nucleotide sequence: TGCGCCAGCACCCAAATAGGGACCTCGAACACTGAAGCTTTCTTT. Its protein product is CASTQIGTSNTEAFF.